This entry describes one T cell receptor beta chain. This specimen comes from a study of blood T cell repertoires in COVID-19. The wider study: Sources were T cells, B-cell-depleted T cells, or PBMCs; the material itself was cDNA or gDNA.

Source study methods: How many nucleated cells were present was estimated from reference gene primer amplification. The method was immunoSEQ multiplex PCR; TCRdb's version includes in-frame clones alone and lacks a portion of them. The V and J calls and the clone size are those of that table, but D and trimming were determined from the DNA. The sample has 200,000 or so clones; around 85% are singletons. The CDR3 consists of 16 residues. CDR1 and CDR2 from the germline V gene are LGHNA and YSLEER. V lost 4 bases and J lost 3; bases outside the gene matches: 11. This TCR derives from a human donor in a cohort sampled during active COVID-19. The rearrangement uses TRBV4-3 and TRBJ2-7; 8 positions match TRBD2. Sample: peripheral blood. The CDR3 coding sequence is TGCGCCAGCAGCCCCGCCCGACTAGCGTCCGTCTACGAGCAGTACTTC. It yields the protein CASSPARLASVYEQYF.